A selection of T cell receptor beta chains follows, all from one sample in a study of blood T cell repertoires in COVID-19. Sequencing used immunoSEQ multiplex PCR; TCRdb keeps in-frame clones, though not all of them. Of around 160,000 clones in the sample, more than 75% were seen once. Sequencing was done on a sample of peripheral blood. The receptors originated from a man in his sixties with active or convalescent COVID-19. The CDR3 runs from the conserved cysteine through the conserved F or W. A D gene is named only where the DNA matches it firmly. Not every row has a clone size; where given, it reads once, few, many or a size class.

CASSLLEINEQYF	TGTGCCAGCAGCTTGCTCGAGATCAACGAGCAGTACTTC	TRBJ2-7	.	TRBV5-4	.
CASSNAGVQETQYF	TGTGCCAGCAGTAACGCAGGGGTCCAAGAGACCCAGTACTTC	TRBJ2-5	.	TRBV6-5	.
CSVLTGRGTEAFF	TGCAGCGTCCTGACAGGGCGTGGCACTGAAGCTTTCTTT	TRBJ1-1	TRBD1	TRBV29-1	.
CASSLPSGRYEQYF	TGTGCCAGCAGCTTACCTAGCGGGAGGTACGAGCAGTACTTC	TRBJ2-7	TRBD2	TRBV7-8	.
CASRTDRGSYYEQYF	TGTGCCAGCAGGACGGACAGGGGCTCCTACTACGAGCAGTACTTC	TRBJ2-7	TRBD1	TRBV6-5	.
CASSAGTSRTGELFF	TGTGCCAGCAGCGCCGGGACTAGTCGTACCGGGGAGCTGTTTTTT	TRBJ2-2	TRBD2	TRBV3-1/TRBV3-2	.
CASSLMDRDYGYTF	TGTGCCAGCAGCCTCATGGACAGGGACTATGGCTACACCTTC	TRBJ1-2	TRBD1	TRBV3-1/TRBV3-2	.
CASSQGTGGSYGYTF	TGTGCCAGCAGCCAGGGCACAGGGGGTTCCTATGGCTACACCTTC	TRBJ1-2	TRBD1	TRBV3-1/TRBV3-2	.
CASSLTGQFNEKLFF	TGTGCCAGCAGCCTAACCGGACAGTTTAATGAAAAACTGTTTTTT	TRBJ1-4	.	TRBV28	.
CASSGSGGNEKLFF	TGTGCCAGCTCGGGGAGTGGTGGGAATGAAAAACTGTTTTTT	TRBJ1-4	.	TRBV18	once
CASSPLTPRNAGNTIYF	TGCGCCAGCAGCCCTTTGACACCCCGGAATGCTGGAAACACCATATATTTT	TRBJ1-3	.	TRBV4-3	.
CASSPLLSGRPSYEQYF	TGTGCCAGCTCACCACTTCTTAGCGGGAGGCCCTCCTACGAGCAGTACTTC	TRBJ2-7	TRBD2	TRBV18	.
CATRGQNNQPQHF	TGTGCCACCAGGGGACAGAACAATCAGCCCCAGCATTTT	TRBJ1-5	TRBD1	TRBV24-1	.
CASSDGLRGSPLHF	TGTGCCAGCAGTGATGGACTTAGAGGTTCACCCCTCCACTTT	TRBJ1-6	.	TRBV2	.
CASSLRAGGPSGEQYF	TGTGCCAGCAGCTTGAGGGCGGGAGGGCCCTCGGGGGAGCAGTACTTC	TRBJ2-7	TRBD2	TRBV5-5	.
CASSPAGLTNEQYF	TGTGCCAGTAGTCCGGCGGGATTAACGAACGAGCAGTACTTC	TRBJ2-7	.	TRBV19	.
CASSLGSEGVETQYF	TGTGCCAGCAGCCTAGGCTCGGAGGGAGTTGAGACCCAGTACTTC	TRBJ2-5	.	TRBV27	once
CASSRPTGGGEKLFF	TGTGCCAGCAGCCGACCAACAGGGGGCGGTGAAAAACTGTTTTTT	TRBJ1-4	TRBD1	TRBV7-9	.
CASSSGTSDNEQFF	TGTGCCAGCAGCTCCGGGACTAGTGACAATGAGCAGTTCTTC	TRBJ2-1	TRBD2	TRBV7-3	.
CASSWRDTQYF	TGTGCCAGCTCGTGGCGGGATACGCAGTATTTT	TRBJ2-3	.	TRBV18	few
CASTFWTSGRLYEQYF	TGTGCCAGCACGTTCTGGACTAGCGGGAGGTTGTACGAGCAGTACTTC	TRBJ2-7	TRBD2	TRBV5-6	few
CASSLRDRGSGANVLTF	TGTGCCAGCAGCTTAAGAGACAGGGGGTCTGGGGCCAACGTCCTGACTTTC	TRBJ2-6	TRBD1	TRBV7-6	.
CASSEGQRGTEAFF	TGTGCCAGCAGTGAAGGGCAGAGAGGGACTGAAGCTTTCTTT	TRBJ1-1	.	TRBV6-1	.
CASSYPGQNTEAFF	TGTGCCAGCAGTTACCCCGGACAGAACACTGAAGCTTTCTTT	TRBJ1-1	.	TRBV6-5	once
CASQFASGTGELFF	TGTGCCAGTCAGTTTGCTAGCGGCACCGGGGAGCTGTTTTTT	TRBJ2-2	TRBD2	TRBV6-4	.
CASSPVVDGGEQYF	TGTGCCAGCAGCCCGGTGGTAGACGGGGGCGAGCAGTACTTC	TRBJ2-7	.	TRBV3-1/TRBV3-2	.
CASSWGQSNQPQHF	TGTGCCAGCAGTTGGGGACAGAGCAATCAGCCCCAGCATTTT	TRBJ1-5	TRBD1	TRBV28	.